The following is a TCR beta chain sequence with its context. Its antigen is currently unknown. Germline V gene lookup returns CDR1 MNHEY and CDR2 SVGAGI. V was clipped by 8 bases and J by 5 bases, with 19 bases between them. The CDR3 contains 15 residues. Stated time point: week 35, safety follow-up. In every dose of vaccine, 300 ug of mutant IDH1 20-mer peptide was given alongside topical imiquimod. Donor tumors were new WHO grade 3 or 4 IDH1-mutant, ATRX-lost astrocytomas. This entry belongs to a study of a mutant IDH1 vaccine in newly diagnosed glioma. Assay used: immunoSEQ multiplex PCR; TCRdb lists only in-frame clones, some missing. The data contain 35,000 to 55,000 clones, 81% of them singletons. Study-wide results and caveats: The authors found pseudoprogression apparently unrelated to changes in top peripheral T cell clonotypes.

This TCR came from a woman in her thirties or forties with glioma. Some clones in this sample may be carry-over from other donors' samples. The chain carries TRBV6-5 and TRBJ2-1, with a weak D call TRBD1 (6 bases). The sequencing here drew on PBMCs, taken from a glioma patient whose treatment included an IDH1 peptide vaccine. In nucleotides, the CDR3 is TGTGCCAGCTCTCGTGCTGGGACACAGAACAATGAGCAGTTCTTC. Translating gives CASSRAGTQNNEQFF.